These 21 T cell receptor beta chains were all obtained from the same sample, sequenced in a study of cytomegalovirus exposure and HLA in healthy donors. Both 60 Vbeta primers and 13 Jbeta primers went into the PCR. Profiled with immunoSEQ multiplex PCR; TCRdb holds only in-frame clones, not every one. The table shows 150,000 to 200,000 clones, with over 75% occurring only once. Input material: PBMCs. The origin of the receptors is a young woman in good health and CMV-seronegative.

The V and J genes are TRBV5-4 and TRBJ1-6; 7 bases are shared with TRBD1. The CDR3 loop spans 14 amino acids. The V gene end was trimmed by 9 bases and the J gene end by 9 bases; junction bases not matched to a gene: 12. CDR1 is SGHNT and CDR2 is YYREEE in the germline V gene (reference sequence). CDR3 bases: TGTGCCACCGCGCGACAGGGACTGACTTCACCCCTCCACTTT. Protein sequence: CATARQGLTSPLHF.

The V gene is TRBV6-5, the J gene TRBJ1-3; the match to TRBD1 covers 7 bases. This CDR3 is built from 15 residues. Per germline, CDR1 MNHEY and CDR2 SVGAGI. V lost 5 bases and J lost 0; bases outside the gene matches: 4. CDR3 residues: CASSPTGTSGNTIYF. As DNA, the CDR3 is TGTGCCAGCAGTCCGACAGGGACCTCTGGAAACACCATATATTTT.

This chain connects TRBV19 to TRBJ2-7; 9 bases are a match to TRBD1. V lost 6 bases and J lost 3; bases outside the gene matches: 6. The germline CDR1 and CDR2 sequences are LNHDA and SQIVND (reference sequence). The CDR3 is 14 residues long. Here the CDR3 DNA reads TGTGCCAGTAGCACGGGACAGGGATACTACGAGCAGTACTTC. It encodes CASSTGQGYYEQYF.

The rearrangement links TRBV2 to TRBJ1-2; 7 nucleotides align to TRBD1. The V gene end was trimmed by 6 bases and the J gene end by 4 bases; junction bases not matched to a gene: 8. The CDR3 has 14 residues. Germline values: CDR1 SNHLY, CDR2 FYNNEI. Here the CDR3 DNA reads TGTGCCAGCAGGGAGAGGGACAGTTCCTATGGCTACACCTTC. Protein: CASRERDSSYGYTF.

V and J are TRBV11-3 and TRBJ2-1, with 11 bases lining up with TRBD2. Germline loops: CDR1 SGHNT, CDR2 YENEEA. The CDR3 length is 17 residues. V was clipped by 5 bases and J by 4 bases; unmatched bases: 10. For the CDR3, the DNA is TGTGCCAGCAGCCAGGTATCGGGACTAGCGGCTTACAATGAGCAGTTCTTC. It encodes CASSQVSGLAAYNEQFF.

The chain employs TRBV6-6 and TRBJ1-2; possible D gene TRBD1, 5 bases. The CDR3 is 15 amino acids. The germline V and J ends were trimmed by 7 bases and 3 bases, with 18 bases remaining between them. Germline V gene lookup returns CDR1 MNHNY and CDR2 SVGAGI (reference sequence). DNA of the CDR3: TGTGCCAGCACTAACGGGCCCGGGGGACACTATGGCTACACCTTC. This sequence encodes CASTNGPGGHYGYTF.

This clone was seen only once. The rearrangement joins TRBV5-1 to TRBJ2-3; D call uncertain. Per germline, CDR1 SGHRS and CDR2 YFSETQ. There are 13 residues in the CDR3. Trimming pared 1 base from V and 1 base from J, leaving 4 bases between. This CDR3 reads CASSLPGTDTQYF. DNA of the CDR3: TGCGCCAGCAGCTTGCCTGGCACAGATACGCAGTATTTT.

With respect to this clone: The same CDR3 also results from other DNA sequences found in this sample. The chain combines TRBV27 with TRBJ1-2; 10 nucleotides match TRBD1. The trim removed 7 bases at V and 4 bases at J, leaving 9 bases unmatched. CDR1 and CDR2 (germline): MNHEY, SMNVEV (reference sequence). The CDR3 runs to 15 residues. As DNA, the CDR3 is TGTGCCAGCAACACAAGGGACAGGGGAGCCTATGGCTACACCTTC. It encodes CASNTRDRGAYGYTF.

CDR3 DNA: TGTGCCAGCAGCTATACCGGGACAGGGGGCCACGAGCAGTACTTC. Protein product: CASSYTGTGGHEQYF. J is TRBJ2-7 and V is TRBV5-8; 12 nucleotides match TRBD1. With 3 bases clipped from V and 5 bases from J, the junction kept 6 bases outside the gene matches. CDR1 and CDR2 (germline): SGHTS, YDEGEE. CDR3 size: 15 residues. Looking up the rest from reference TRBV5-8 and TRBJ2-7 gives the full variable domain: EAGVTQSPTHLIKTRGQQATLRCSPISGHTSVYWYQQALGLGLQFLLWYDEGEERNRGNFPPRFSGRQFPNYSSELNVNALELEDSALYLCASSYTGTGGHEQYFGPGTRLTVT.

This sequence joins TRBV10-1 and TRBJ2-7, with TRBD2 matching over 7 bases. V shed 10 bases, J shed 7 bases, and the junction held 19 bases outside the gene matches. This CDR3 has 15 amino acids. CDR1 and CDR2 from the germline V gene are WNHNN and SYGVQD (reference sequence). In nucleotides, the CDR3 is TGCGCCACCTATTGTGGGATACCCGAGGGAGGGGAGCAGTACTTC. Translated: CATYCGIPEGGEQYF.

The chain links TRBV2 to TRBJ1-6; 7 bases map to TRBD1. The CDR3 has 14 amino acids. The V segment lost 6 bases and the J segment 4 bases; nucleotides outside the gene matches: 3. Germline CDR1 is SNHLY and CDR2 is FYNNEI. The CDR3, as DNA: TGTGCCAGCAGCCCGGGACAGTATAATTCACCCCTCCACTTT. Translated: CASSPGQYNSPLHF.

The rearrangement joins TRBV30 to TRBJ2-5; 9 nucleotides align to TRBD1. The CDR3 runs to 12 residues. The germline V gene has CDR1 GTSNPN and CDR2 SVGIG (reference sequence). V gave up 5 bases and J gave up 2 bases; unmatched junction bases: 0. The CDR3 region has the DNA TGTGCCTGGGACAGGGGGCAAGAGACCCAGTACTTC. It is translated as CAWDRGQETQYF.

V is TRBV6-6 and J is TRBJ2-5; 7 bases line up with TRBD1. Germline loops: CDR1 MNHNY, CDR2 SVGAGI (reference sequence). This CDR3 contains 14 residues. V shed 6 bases, J shed 1 base, and the junction held 5 bases outside the gene matches. The CDR3 nucleotides are TGTGCCAGCAGACCGGACAGGATCCAAGAGACCCAGTACTTC. Encoded protein: CASRPDRIQETQYF.

This clone has a single count. As DNA, the CDR3 is TGTGCCAGTAGTATCAGCGGCAGTTCAATCTCTGGGGCCAACGTCCTGACTTTC. It specifies CASSISGSSISGANVLTF. The J gene is TRBJ2-6, the V gene TRBV19; possible D gene TRBD2, 5 bases. The germline V gene has CDR1 LNHDA and CDR2 SQIVND (reference sequence). The CDR3 is made up of 18 amino acids. Trimming removed 3 bases at V and 0 bases at J, with 15 bases between.

The chain is built from TRBV6-5 and TRBJ2-7; 7 nucleotides agree with TRBD1. Germline V gene data show CDR1 as MNHEY and CDR2 as SVGAGI. This CDR3 comprises 13 residues. V shed 6 bases and J 4 bases; nucleotides not matched to a gene: 6. CDR3: CASRQGQVYEQYF. CDR3 sequence (DNA): TGTGCCAGCAGGCAAGGACAGGTATACGAGCAGTACTTC.

This sequence joins TRBV19 and TRBJ1-5, with TRBD1 identical over 8 bases. This CDR3 spans 16 amino acids. The V gene end was trimmed by 5 bases and the J gene end by 6 bases; junction bases not matched to a gene: 12. Germline V lookup: CDR1 LNHDA, CDR2 SQIVND (reference sequence). The DNA for the CDR3 is TGTGCCAGTAGTCTCGACAGGGGTGGATTGGTTCAGCCCCAGCATTTT. This gives the protein CASSLDRGGLVQPQHF.

The rearrangement uses TRBV30 and TRBJ1-2, with TRBD1 matching 8 bases. This CDR3 is 16 amino acids long. The junction had 10 bases not matched to a gene; V was cut back by 0 bases and J by 4 bases. CDR1 and CDR2 (germline): GTSNPN, SVGIG (reference sequence). CDR3 sequence (DNA): TGTGCCTGGAGTGTAATATCGGACAGGGTGGGCTATGGCTACACCTTC. It yields the protein CAWSVISDRVGYGYTF. The variable domain in full, with the rest retrieved from reference TRBV30 and TRBJ1-2, is SQTIHQWPATLVQPVGSPLSLECTVEGTSNPNLYWYRQAAGRGLQLLFYSVGIGQISSEVPQNLSASRPQDRQFILSSKKLLLSDSGFYLCAWSVISDRVGYGYTFGSGTRLTVV.

This clone was detected only once. The V gene is TRBV5-1, the J gene TRBJ1-3; 11 bases match TRBD1. The CDR3 sequence is 18 residues long. After removal of 4 bases from V and 2 bases from J, the junction contained 11 bases not matched to a gene. Germline CDR1 reads SGHRS; CDR2 reads YFSETQ. CDR3 sequence: CASSLTGTGGGTGNTIYF. The CDR3 coding sequence is TGCGCCAGCAGCCTCACCGGGACAGGGGGGGGAACTGGAAACACCATATATTTT.

The chain couples TRBV28 to TRBJ1-1; D is ambiguous. The V gene lost 8 bases and the J gene lost 1 base, with 11 bases spanning the gap. The CDR3 totals 13 residues. Germline V lookup: CDR1 MDHEN, CDR2 SYDVKM. CDR3 sequence reads: CASGLEGNTEAFF. The CDR3 nucleotides read TGTGCCAGCGGACTGGAGGGGAACACTGAAGCTTTCTTT.

The genes are TRBV4-1 and TRBJ2-7; D is perhaps TRBD1 (6 bases). Germline CDR1 is MGHRA and CDR2 is YSYEKL. The CDR3 spans 18 residues. V lost 4 bases and J 5 bases, leaving 27 bases between the germline ends. CDR3 sequence reads: CASSPTTGTPVTAHEQYF. DNA for the CDR3: TGCGCCAGCAGCCCGACAACCGGGACACCCGTAACTGCCCACGAGCAGTACTTC.

The chain links TRBV20-1 to TRBJ2-7; 8 bases fit TRBD1. J was trimmed by 3 bases and V by 5 bases; bases with no gene match: 0. CDR3 size: 11 residues. CDR1 and CDR2 (germline): DFQATT, SNEGSKA (reference sequence). In nucleotides, the CDR3 is TGCAGTGCTGGGACAGGCTACGAGCAGTACTTC. Translation: CSAGTGYEQYF.